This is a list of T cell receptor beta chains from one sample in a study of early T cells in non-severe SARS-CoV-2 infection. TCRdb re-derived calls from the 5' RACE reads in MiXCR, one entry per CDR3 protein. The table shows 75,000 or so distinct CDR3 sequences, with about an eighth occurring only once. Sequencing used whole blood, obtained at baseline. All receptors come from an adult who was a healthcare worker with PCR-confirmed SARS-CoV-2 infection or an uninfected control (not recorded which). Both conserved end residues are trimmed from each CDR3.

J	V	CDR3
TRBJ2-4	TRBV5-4	ASSPTPTGPINIQY
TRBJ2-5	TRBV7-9	ASTQGQGRQETQY
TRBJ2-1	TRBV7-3	ASSLPPNEQF
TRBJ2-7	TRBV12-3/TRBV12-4	ASSKPGLAGYEQY
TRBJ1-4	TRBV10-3	AIRQPTNEKLF
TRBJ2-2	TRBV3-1	ASSQRGTGELF
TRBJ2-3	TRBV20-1	SAREGSLADTQY
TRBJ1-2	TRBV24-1	ATSDLFGYYT
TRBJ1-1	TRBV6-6	ASSLALTVNTEAF
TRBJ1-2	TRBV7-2	ASSFKQAHYGYT
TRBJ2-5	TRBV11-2	ASSQRPAGGQETQY
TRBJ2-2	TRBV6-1	ASSEALLTGELF
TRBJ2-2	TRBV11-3	ASSPRGGELF
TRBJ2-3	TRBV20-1	SATLIGTGAILDTQY
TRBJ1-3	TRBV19	ASSTSRGSGNTIY
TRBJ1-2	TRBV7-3	ASSSSREDGYT
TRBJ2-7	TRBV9	ASSTYGGVGYEQY
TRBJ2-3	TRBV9	ASSAGSTDTQY
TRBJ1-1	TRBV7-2	ASSPAGQGPSEAF
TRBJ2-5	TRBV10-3	AISESRVGETQY